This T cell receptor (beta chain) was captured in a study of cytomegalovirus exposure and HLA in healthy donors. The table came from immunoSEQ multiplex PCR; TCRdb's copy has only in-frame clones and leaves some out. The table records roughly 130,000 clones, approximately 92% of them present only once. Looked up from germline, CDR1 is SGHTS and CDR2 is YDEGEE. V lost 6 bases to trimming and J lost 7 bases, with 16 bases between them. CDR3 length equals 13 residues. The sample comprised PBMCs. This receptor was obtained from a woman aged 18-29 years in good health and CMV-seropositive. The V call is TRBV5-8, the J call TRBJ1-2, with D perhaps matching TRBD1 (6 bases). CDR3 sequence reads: CASNFATGSGYTF. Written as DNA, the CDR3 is TGTGCCAGCAACTTTGCTACAGGGAGTGGCTACACCTTC.